One and the same sample provided the 32 T cell receptor beta chains below, sequenced in a study of cytomegalovirus exposure and HLA in healthy donors. 13 Jbeta primers and 60 Vbeta primers were used for the PCR. Sequencing was performed with immunoSEQ multiplex PCR; in TCRdb, only in-frame clones are kept and a portion is missing. Of about 96,000 clones in the sample, about 70% were seen once. The sequenced material came from PBMCs. The receptor set was obtained from a female donor in good health and CMV-seropositive.

This sequence joins TRBV4-1 and TRBJ1-5; D gene unclear. Germline V gene data show CDR1 as MGHRA and CDR2 as YSYEKL. V lost 0 bases, J lost 7 bases, and 7 bases lay in between. The CDR3 is 13 residues long. The CDR3 sequence: CASSQDPGQPQHF. The CDR3 region has the DNA TGCGCCAGCAGCCAAGATCCCGGGCAGCCCCAGCATTTT.

V is TRBV4-3 and J is TRBJ1-2; 9 bases agree with TRBD1. CDR1 is LGHNA and CDR2 is YSLEER in the germline V gene. V was pared by 0 bases and J by 6 bases, with 5 bases of the junction left unmatched. The CDR3 spans 15 residues. The CDR3 sequence is CASSQDSGTGNGYTF. The CDR3 DNA reads as TGCGCCAGCAGCCAAGATTCTGGGACAGGGAATGGCTACACCTTC.

V is TRBV4-1 and J is TRBJ2-2; possible D gene TRBD2, 5 bases. This CDR3 is 15 amino acids long. V shed 1 base and J shed 4 bases, with 10 bases lying between them. CDR1 is MGHRA and CDR2 is YSYEKL in the germline V gene. The CDR3 spells CASSQAPRGTGELFF. As DNA, the CDR3 is TGCGCCAGCAGCCAAGCCCCTCGGGGCACCGGGGAGCTGTTTTTT.

V usage is TRBV7-2 and J usage is TRBJ2-7; 7 bases align to TRBD2. Per the germline V gene, CDR1 is SGHTA and CDR2 is FQGNSA. The CDR3 spans 15 residues. The junction had 10 bases not matched to a gene; V was cut back by 5 bases and J by 3 bases. In DNA, the CDR3 is TGTGCCAGCAGCCAAGGACTAGGCAGGTACTACGAGCAGTACTTC. It codes for CASSQGLGRYYEQYF.

The chain recombines TRBV2 with TRBJ1-6; 7 bases are shared with TRBD1. Germline loops: CDR1 SNHLY, CDR2 FYNNEI. The junction had 4 bases not matched to a gene; V was cut back by 2 bases and J by 6 bases. The CDR3 loop spans 15 amino acids. CDR3 region: CASSERGPTNSPLHF. The CDR3 DNA sequence: TGTGCCAGCAGTGAAAGGGGGCCTACTAATTCACCCCTCCACTTT.

The chain couples TRBV6-1 to TRBJ2-7; weak D call: TRBD2 (8 bases). The CDR3 loop spans 14 amino acids. Looked up from germline, CDR1 is MNHNS and CDR2 is SASEGT. The V gene lost 11 bases and the J gene lost 3 bases, with 20 bases spanning the gap. The CDR3 coding sequence is TGTGCCGTTCAACAGGGGCGGGGGGACTACGAGCAGTACTTC. It encodes CAVQQGRGDYEQYF.

The V call is TRBV30, the J call TRBJ1-4; D unclear. This CDR3 has 14 residues. Between the trimmed V and J ends, which lost 0 bases and 4 bases, there was a span of 9 bases. The germline CDR1 and CDR2 sequences are GTSNPN and SVGIG (reference sequence). The CDR3 DNA reads as TGTGCCTGGAGTGTAACAGACATTAATGAAAAACTGTTTTTT. It specifies CAWSVTDINEKLFF. The complete variable domain, with remaining parts taken from reference TRBV30 and TRBJ1-4, reads SQTIHQWPATLVQPVGSPLSLECTVEGTSNPNLYWYRQAAGRGLQLLFYSVGIGQISSEVPQNLSASRPQDRQFILSSKKLLLSDSGFYLCAWSVTDINEKLFFGSGTQLSVL.

The chain uses TRBV7-6 and TRBJ1-6; D is unclear. Trimming cost V 1 base and J 2 bases, with 3 bases left between them. This CDR3 region has 14 residues. Germline V CDR1 and CDR2: SGHVS, FNYEAQ. CDR3 coding DNA: TGTGCCAGCAGCTTAGACACCTATAATTCACCCCTCCACTTT. It encodes CASSLDTYNSPLHF.

This clone was picked up a small number of times. This rearrangement joins TRBV7-3 to TRBJ2-1, with a possible D match to TRBD1 (5 bases). V lost 5 bases, J lost 0 bases, and 11 bases lay in between. Looked up from germline, CDR1 is SGHTA and CDR2 is FQGTGA. This CDR3 spans 15 amino acids. Written as DNA, the CDR3 is TGTGCCAGCAGCCGTGACCAGGGCTCCTACAATGAGCAGTTCTTC. Translated, it gives CASSRDQGSYNEQFF.

J is TRBJ1-5 and V is TRBV7-9, with a possible D match to TRBD1 (6 bases). Trimming took off 1 base at V and 9 bases at J, with 10 bases between the two ends. CDR3 length: 13 amino acids. Germline V gene data show CDR1 as SEHNR and CDR2 as FQNEAQ (reference sequence). The CDR3 is CASSLGGLGPQHF. DNA for the CDR3: TGTGCCAGCAGCTTAGGGGGGCTGGGGCCCCAGCATTTT.

The chain has TRBV19 and TRBJ2-7; TRBD1 agrees at 11 bases. The germline CDR1 and CDR2 sequences are LNHDA and SQIVND (reference sequence). V shed 5 bases, J shed 5 bases, and the junction held 5 bases outside the gene matches. The length of the CDR3 is 14 residues. CDR3 loop: CASSGGQGADEQYF. The CDR3 DNA reads TGTGCCAGTAGTGGAGGACAGGGGGCGGACGAGCAGTACTTC. Complete variable domain (other parts from reference TRBV19 and TRBJ2-7): DGGITQSPKYLFRKEGQNVTLSCEQNLNHDAMYWYRQDPGQGLRLIYYSQIVNDFQKGDIAEGYSVSREKKESFPLTVTSAQKNPTAFYLCASSGGQGADEQYFGPGTRLTVT.

There are a few counts of this clone. V is TRBV10-1 and J is TRBJ2-3; 9 bases fit TRBD1. The junction had 6 bases not matched to a gene; V was cut back by 3 bases and J by 2 bases. The germline gives CDR1 WNHNN, CDR2 SYGVQD (reference sequence). CDR3 length equals 16 residues. CDR3 nucleotide sequence: TGCGCCAGCAGTGACCCCGGGACAGGGTCCACAGATACGCAGTATTTT. Protein: CASSDPGTGSTDTQYF.

The rearrangement joins TRBV5-6 to TRBJ2-2; 8 bases match TRBD2. Trimming removed 4 bases from V and 5 bases from J; junction bases left unmatched: 10. The CDR3 is 16 residues long. The germline V gene has CDR1 SGHDT and CDR2 YYEEEE. The CDR3 protein is CASSLWLRGGTGELFF. The CDR3 DNA reads as TGTGCCAGCAGCCTGTGGCTCCGGGGGGGGACCGGGGAGCTGTTTTTT. The full variable domain, in which reference TRBV5-6 and TRBJ2-2 provide the parts outside the CDR3, is DAGVTQSPTHLIKTRGQQVTLRCSPKSGHDTVSWYQQALGQGPQFIFQYYEEEERQRGNFPDRFSGHQFPNYSSELNVNALLLGDSALYLCASSLWLRGGTGELFFGEGSRLTVL.

The chain uses TRBV19 and TRBJ1-5; TRBD1 might be the D (5 bases). This CDR3 contains 19 residues. Trimming cost V 3 bases and J 0 bases, with 21 bases left between them. Per the germline V gene, CDR1 is LNHDA and CDR2 is SQIVND (reference sequence). This chain's CDR3 is CASSIPPNRGRGSNQPQHF. For the CDR3, the DNA is TGTGCCAGTAGTATCCCACCCAATCGGGGGAGGGGTAGCAATCAGCCCCAGCATTTT. The full variable domain, with the rest looked up from reference TRBV19 and TRBJ1-5, is DGGITQSPKYLFRKEGQNVTLSCEQNLNHDAMYWYRQDPGQGLRLIYYSQIVNDFQKGDIAEGYSVSREKKESFPLTVTSAQKNPTAFYLCASSIPPNRGRGSNQPQHFGDGTRLSIL.

CDR3 nucleotides: TGCAGCGTTACCGGGACAGGGGACTATGGCTACACCTTC. Translated: CSVTGTGDYGYTF. The chain combines TRBV29-1 with TRBJ1-2; 10 bases line up with TRBD1. Germline values: CDR1 SQVTM, CDR2 ANQGSEA. Losses at the gene ends were 5 bases for V and 3 bases for J; bases not matched to a gene: 3. The CDR3 totals 13 residues.

The rearrangement joins TRBV15 to TRBJ1-2; 10 bases fit TRBD1. Germline V lookup: CDR1 LNHNV, CDR2 YYDKDF (reference sequence). This CDR3 contains 16 residues. The V gene end was trimmed by 3 bases and the J gene end by 1 base; junction bases not matched to a gene: 5. In DNA, the CDR3 is TGTGCCACCAGCAGCGACAGGGGGCCGATTAACTATGGCTACACCTTC. It is translated as CATSSDRGPINYGYTF.

This clone was seen just once. The chain combines TRBV18 with TRBJ2-7, with D possibly TRBD1 on 6 matching bases. Germline V CDR1 and CDR2: KGHSH, LQKENI. Trimming stripped 5 bases from V and 2 bases from J, with 13 bases between. The CDR3 is made up of 14 amino acids. CDR3 in amino acids: CASSSQGKPYEQYF. CDR3 nucleotide sequence: TGTGCCAGCTCAAGCCAGGGGAAACCCTACGAGCAGTACTTC. Together with reference TRBV18 and TRBJ2-7, the CDR3 gives the full variable domain: NAGVMQNPRHLVRRRGQEARLRCSPMKGHSHVYWYRQLPEEGLKFMVYLQKENIIDESGMPKERFSAEFPKEGPSILRIQQVVRGDSAAYFCASSSQGKPYEQYFGPGTRLTVT.

The chain joins TRBV4-1 to TRBJ1-2; possible D gene TRBD1, 6 bases. Trimming pared 5 bases from V and 0 bases from J, leaving 19 bases between. Germline-derived CDR1 and CDR2 are MGHRA and YSYEKL. CDR3 length: 17 residues. The CDR3 nucleotides are TGCGCCAGCAGCTCACCGACAGGACCTTTAGCTAACTATGGCTACACCTTC. Translated: CASSSPTGPLANYGYTF.

The chain combines TRBV29-1 with TRBJ2-7, with 7 nucleotides matching TRBD1. The CDR3 has 11 residues. V trimming: 6 bases; J trimming: 2 bases; junction bases outside the gene matches: 1. The germline CDR1 and CDR2 sequences are SQVTM and ANQGSEA. CDR3 region: CSVTGTYEQYF. CDR3 DNA: TGCAGCGTGACAGGGACCTACGAGCAGTACTTC.

This clone was picked up one time. The chain is built from TRBV19 and TRBJ1-1; maybe TRBD1 (5 bases). Germline V gene data show CDR1 as LNHDA and CDR2 as SQIVND (reference sequence). The length of the CDR3 is 12 residues. CDR3: CAVTAMNTEAFF. DNA of the CDR3: TGTGCTGTGACAGCCATGAACACTGAAGCTTTCTTT.

The chain employs TRBV2 and TRBJ1-6, with no clear D. V gave up 6 bases and J gave up 2 bases, with 11 bases separating them. CDR3 length: 15 residues. The V gene's germline CDR1 is SNHLY and CDR2 FYNNEI. The CDR3 sequence: CASREITAYNSPLHF. The CDR3 DNA follows: TGTGCCAGCAGAGAAATAACGGCCTATAATTCACCCCTCCACTTT.

V and J are TRBV30 and TRBJ2-7, with a tentative D call TRBD1 (6 bases). The V and J ends lost 7 bases and 6 bases respectively, with 16 bases between them. The CDR3 is made up of 12 amino acids. Germline V gives CDR1 GTSNPN, CDR2 SVGIG (reference sequence). The CDR3 bases are TGTGCCTACCAGGGGTTCGGGATCGAGCAGTACTTC. Amino acids: CAYQGFGIEQYF. Full variable domain (remainder filled in from reference TRBV30 and TRBJ2-7): SQTIHQWPATLVQPVGSPLSLECTVEGTSNPNLYWYRQAAGRGLQLLFYSVGIGQISSEVPQNLSASRPQDRQFILSSKKLLLSDSGFYLCAYQGFGIEQYFGPGTRLTVT.

The rearrangement joins TRBV9 to TRBJ1-6; D gene uncertain. CDR3 length equals 15 residues. Germline V CDR1 and CDR2: SGDLS, YYNGEE. With 2 bases removed from V and 10 bases from J, the gap between germline ends came to 16 bases. The CDR3 DNA reads as TGTGCCAGCAGCGTCGAGGACGGGAGGGAGTCACCCCTCCACTTT. Translated: CASSVEDGRESPLHF.

The chain recombines TRBV28 with TRBJ1-5; 8 nucleotides line up with TRBD1. Trimming cost V 9 bases and J 4 bases; bases outside gene matches: 11. The CDR3 length is 15 residues. Per germline, CDR1 MDHEN and CDR2 SYDVKM. CDR3 protein: CASNPGGLENQPQHF. DNA for the CDR3: TGTGCCAGTAATCCAGGGGGCTTAGAGAATCAGCCCCAGCATTTT.

The V and J genes are TRBV6-1 and TRBJ2-7, with a tentative D call TRBD2 (5 bases). This CDR3 has 15 residues. The germline CDR1 and CDR2 sequences are MNHNS and SASEGT. The V and J ends lost 0 bases and 2 bases respectively, with 11 bases between them. The CDR3 sequence is CASSEAPGMAYEQYF. The CDR3 DNA is TGTGCCAGCAGTGAAGCCCCCGGGATGGCCTACGAGCAGTACTTC.

The chain joins TRBV6-5 to TRBJ1-5, with a weak D call TRBD1 (6 bases). The CDR3 loop spans 15 amino acids. Germline CDR1 is MNHEY and CDR2 is SVGAGI. V was shortened by 6 bases and J by 2 bases, with 14 bases between the two germline ends. DNA of the CDR3: TGTGCCAGCAGAAAGGGGGGGAATGGCAATCAGCCCCAGCATTTT. It encodes CASRKGGNGNQPQHF.

The V and J genes are TRBV29-1 and TRBJ1-1, with D possibly being TRBD1 (5 bases). The germline V and J ends were trimmed by 5 bases and 2 bases, with 12 bases remaining between them. The CDR3 has 13 residues. Germline CDR1 and CDR2: SQVTM and ANQGSEA. Here the CDR3 reads CSVHDRTNTEAFF. The CDR3 DNA sequence: TGCAGCGTTCACGACAGAACTAACACTGAAGCTTTCTTT.

The chain recombines TRBV7-2 with TRBJ2-7, with 9 bases lining up with TRBD1. This CDR3 region has 14 residues. Germline V gene lookup returns CDR1 SGHTA and CDR2 FQGNSA. J was trimmed by 1 base and V by 3 bases; bases with no gene match: 1. DNA for the CDR3: TGTGCCAGCAGCTTCGGGACAGGGTCCTACGAGCAGTACTTC. Protein sequence: CASSFGTGSYEQYF.

The chain joins TRBV19 to TRBJ2-3, with 7 nucleotides matching TRBD2. With V trimmed by 4 bases and J by 3 bases, 1 base remained unmatched. This CDR3 spans 13 amino acids. The germline V gene has CDR1 LNHDA and CDR2 SQIVND (reference sequence). The CDR3 here is CASSTGGTDTQYF. CDR3 DNA: TGTGCCAGTAGTACCGGGGGGACAGATACGCAGTATTTT. Using reference TRBV19 and TRBJ2-3 for the parts outside the CDR3, the full variable domain is DGGITQSPKYLFRKEGQNVTLSCEQNLNHDAMYWYRQDPGQGLRLIYYSQIVNDFQKGDIAEGYSVSREKKESFPLTVTSAQKNPTAFYLCASSTGGTDTQYFGPGTRLTVL.

The V gene is TRBV9, the J gene TRBJ2-1, with 9 bases lining up with TRBD2. CDR1 is SGDLS and CDR2 is YYNGEE in the germline V gene. V dropped 1 base and J dropped 6; count of bases not matched to a gene: 5. This CDR3 is built from 15 residues. The CDR3 loop reads CASSVSGTSPNEQFF. The CDR3 nucleotides are TGTGCCAGCAGCGTATCCGGGACTAGCCCCAATGAGCAGTTCTTC. Based on the CDR3 plus reference TRBV9 and TRBJ2-1, the full variable domain is DSGVTQTPKHLITATGQRVTLRCSPRSGDLSVYWYQQSLDQGLQFLIQYYNGEERAKGNILERFSAQQFPDLHSELNLSSLELGDSALYFCASSVSGTSPNEQFFGPGTRLTVL.

CDR3 sequence: CASSESARLAGGNEQFF. For the CDR3, the DNA is TGTGCCAGCAGTGAATCGGCGCGGCTAGCGGGAGGTAATGAGCAGTTCTTC. The rearrangement uses TRBV25-1 and TRBJ2-1; 11 bases map to TRBD2. V was clipped by 1 base and J by 7 bases; unmatched bases: 9. Germline CDR1 is MGHDK and CDR2 is SYGVNS. This CDR3 has 17 amino acids.

This chain joins TRBV6-1 and TRBJ2-1; 16 nucleotides agree with TRBD2. From germline, CDR1 is MNHNS and CDR2 SASEGT. There are 15 residues in the CDR3. V lost 7 bases to trimming and J lost 16 bases; unmatched junction nucleotides: 13. This CDR3 is CASTTGLAGGPSYFF. As DNA, the CDR3 is TGTGCCAGCACCACGGGACTAGCGGGGGGGCCGAGCTACTTCTTC.